This T cell receptor beta chain was recovered during a study of T cell responses to AZD1222 COVID-19 vaccine. Regarding the study as a whole: Repertoires were obtained solely post-peak T cell response.

With regard to this clone: As yet, its antigen is unknown. Other DNA sequences in this sample translate to the same CDR3.

The CDR3 runs 14 residues. The V gene's germline CDR1 is MNHEY and CDR2 SMNVEV (reference sequence). With V trimmed by 3 bases and J by 3 bases, 2 bases remained unmatched. Sequenced by immunoSEQ multiplex PCR; TCRdb stores in-frame clones only, minus some. This table has approximately 75,000 clones, 80% to 90% appearing once. This specimen consisted of peripheral blood, obtained 28 days after the second AZD1222 dose. The chain combines TRBV27 with TRBJ2-5; 9 bases line up with TRBD2. This receptor was obtained from an adult who received the AZD1222 COVID-19 vaccine. The CDR3 sequence is CASSLLAGEETQYF. The CDR3 DNA follows: TGTGCCAGCAGTTTGTTAGCGGGGGAAGAGACCCAGTACTTC.